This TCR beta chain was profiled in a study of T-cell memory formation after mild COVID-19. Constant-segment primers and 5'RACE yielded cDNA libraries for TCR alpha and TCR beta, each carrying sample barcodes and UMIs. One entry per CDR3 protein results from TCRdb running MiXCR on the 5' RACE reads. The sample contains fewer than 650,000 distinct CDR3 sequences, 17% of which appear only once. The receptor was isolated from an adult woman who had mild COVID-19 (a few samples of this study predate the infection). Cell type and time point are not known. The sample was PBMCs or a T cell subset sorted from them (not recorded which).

CDR3 loop: CSVEGDDEQFF. The CDR3 region has the DNA TGCAGCGTTGAAGGTGACGACGAGCAGTTCTTC. The chain links TRBV29-1 to TRBJ2-1; D gene unclear. Germline CDR1 reads SQVTM; CDR2 reads ANQGSEA. Trimming took 1 base from V and 10 from J, leaving 8 bases between them. The CDR3 is 11 residues long.